Presented here are 13 T cell receptor beta chains from one specimen sequenced in a study of T cell repertoires in cytomegalovirus infection (dated by TCRdb to 2018 to 2020). The sequencing machine was an Illumina HiSeq 1500. TCRdb reran the public reads through fastp at Q25 and MiXCR, keeping productive beta chains. Rows merge per CDR3 protein into single entries with the most common DNA and genes. The sample profile shows fewer than 200,000 distinct CDR3 sequences; 7.5% to 10% of them were found once. Around 4.4% of the sample is taken by the ten largest. Sequencing was performed on PBMCs. These receptors all come from a human donor in good health (CMV status not recorded). Some clones in this sample may be carry-over from other donors' samples.

In its sample, this clonotype was seen many times. CDR3 in amino acids: CASSLSGAGNTIYF. The CDR3 DNA reads TGTGCCAGCAGCTTATCAGGGGCAGGAAACACCATATATTTT. V and J are TRBV7-2 and TRBJ1-3; perhaps TRBD1 as D (6 bases). V lost 2 bases and J 4 bases, leaving 9 bases between the germline ends. The CDR3 has 14 amino acids. CDR1 SGHTA and CDR2 FQGNSA come from the germline V gene. Supplemented by reference TRBV7-2 and TRBJ1-3, the full variable domain reads GAGVSQSPSNKVTEKGKDVELRCDPISGHTALYWYRQSLGQGLEFLIYFQGNSAPDKSGLPSDRFSAERTGGSVSTLTIQRTQQEDSAVYLCASSLSGAGNTIYFGEGSWLTVV.

Ten or more counts support this clonotype. The chain recombines TRBV7-8 with TRBJ1-5; TRBD1 matches at 8 bases. The germline V gene has CDR1 SGHVS and CDR2 FQNEAQ. J lost 3 bases, V lost 5 bases, and 9 bases had no gene match. This CDR3 is 16 amino acids long. CDR3 residues: CASSPETGAYNQPQHF. The DNA for the CDR3 is TGTGCCAGCAGCCCAGAGACAGGGGCCTACAATCAGCCCCAGCATTTT. Complete variable domain (other parts from reference TRBV7-8 and TRBJ1-5): GAGVSQSPRYKVAKRGQDVALRCDPISGHVSLFWYQQALGQGPEFLTYFQNEAQLDKSGLPSDRFFAERPEGSVSTLKIQRTQQEDSAVYLCASSPETGAYNQPQHFGDGTRLSIL.

Ten or more counts support this clonotype. The V and J genes are TRBV7-2 and TRBJ2-1; D uncertain. V gave up 0 bases and J gave up 6 bases, with 12 bases separating them. Per germline, CDR1 SGHTA and CDR2 FQGNSA. The CDR3 has 15 amino acids. CDR3 coding DNA: TGTGCCAGCAGCTTAGCAGAATTACTGATCAATGAGCAGTTCTTC. Its translation is CASSLAELLINEQFF.

This clonotype was counted a few times. V is TRBV7-1 and J is TRBJ1-4; D call uncertain. TRBV7-1 is recorded as an ORF, its role being uncertain. The V and J ends lost 5 bases and 0 bases respectively, with 13 bases between them. There are 16 residues in the CDR3. CDR3 protein: CASSEGRSATNEKLFF. The DNA for the CDR3 is TGTGCCAGCAGCGAGGGTCGTTCTGCAACTAATGAAAAACTGTTTTTT.

This chain joins TRBV20-1 and TRBJ1-1, with D possibly matching TRBD1 (6 bases). CDR1 and CDR2 (germline): DFQATT, SNEGSKA (reference sequence). The CDR3 spans 16 residues. Trimming removed 3 bases at V and 1 base at J, with 18 bases between. The CDR3: CSASPAGRGRNTEAFF. The CDR3 bases are TGCAGTGCTAGTCCAGCGGGCAGGGGAAGGAACACTGAAGCTTTCTTT.

This clonotype was recorded at least ten times. The gene calls are TRBV7-9 and TRBJ2-6, with unresolved D. The germline V and J ends were trimmed by 6 bases and 0 bases, with 15 bases remaining between them. The CDR3 is 17 residues long. Germline loops: CDR1 SEHNR, CDR2 FQNEAQ (reference sequence). The CDR3 DNA follows: TGTGCCAGCAGACCTCCTTACAGATCCTCTGGGGCCAACGTCCTGACTTTC. Its protein is CASRPPYRSSGANVLTF.

The chain couples TRBV6-2 or TRBV6-3 to TRBJ2-5, with D unresolved. Germline values: CDR1 MNHEY, CDR2 SVGEGT. Trimming stripped 7 bases from V and 0 bases from J, with 12 bases between. The CDR3 runs 14 residues. The CDR3 reads CASKRSPYQETQYF. CDR3 DNA: TGTGCCAGCAAGAGGTCACCGTACCAAGAGACCCAGTACTTC.

This clonotype was seen ten or more times. This chain links TRBV7-8 with TRBJ2-3; 8 positions match TRBD2. There are 17 residues in the CDR3. The trim removed 2 bases at V and 2 bases at J, leaving 9 bases unmatched. Germline values: CDR1 SGHVS, CDR2 FQNEAQ. The CDR3 sequence: CASSLLQAGASTDTQYF. In DNA form, the CDR3 reads TGTGCCAGCAGCTTACTTCAAGCGGGAGCTTCCACAGATACGCAGTATTTT.

The rearrangement links TRBV29-1 to TRBJ1-4, with TRBD1 matching over 7 bases. This CDR3 spans 14 amino acids. Germline assignment: CDR1 SQVTM and CDR2 ANQGSEA. V shed 3 bases and J 8 bases; nucleotides not matched to a gene: 9. CDR3 nucleotides: TGCAGCGTTGACTCGACAGGGTTGAGCGAAAAACTGTTTTTT. It specifies CSVDSTGLSEKLFF.

This clonotype was counted between two and nine times. The V and J genes are TRBV6-8 and TRBJ2-1, with 12 bases identical to TRBD2. V gave up 10 bases and J gave up 3 bases; unmatched junction bases: 7. The CDR3 extends over 15 amino acids. Germline V CDR1 and CDR2: MNHGY, SAAAGT. Here the CDR3 reads CATRRTSGNYNEQFF. The CDR3 nucleotides are TGTGCCACTCGGAGGACTAGCGGGAACTACAATGAGCAGTTCTTC.

The chain employs TRBV12-3 or TRBV12-4 and TRBJ2-7; 8 bases match TRBD1. Germline trimming cut 1 base from V and 12 bases from J; bases unmatched to any gene: 8. CDR3 length: 13 residues. The CDR3 nucleotides read TGTGCCAGCAGTTTAGGTACCGGACAGGGTTTGTACGTC. Amino acids: CASSLGTGQGLYV.

The chain employs TRBV27 and TRBJ2-1; 11 positions agree with TRBD2. Unmatched junction bases numbered 8, after V lost 5 bases and J lost 2 bases. Germline assignment: CDR1 MNHEY and CDR2 SMNVEV (reference sequence). The CDR3 is 17 amino acids. As DNA, the CDR3 is TGTGCCAGCAGTGGGGAGACTAGCGGGGAGGCCTACAATGAGCAGTTCTTC. Translation: CASSGETSGEAYNEQFF.

This clonotype has only a few counts. J is TRBJ2-7 and V is TRBV7-2; no clear D gene. The CDR3 contains 14 residues. Germline V gene data show CDR1 as SGHTA and CDR2 as FQGNSA. V lost 1 base and J 3 bases, leaving 10 bases between the germline ends. In nucleotides, the CDR3 is TGTGCCAGCAGCTTAGAGACCGACTTCTACGAGCAGTACTTC. This translates into CASSLETDFYEQYF.